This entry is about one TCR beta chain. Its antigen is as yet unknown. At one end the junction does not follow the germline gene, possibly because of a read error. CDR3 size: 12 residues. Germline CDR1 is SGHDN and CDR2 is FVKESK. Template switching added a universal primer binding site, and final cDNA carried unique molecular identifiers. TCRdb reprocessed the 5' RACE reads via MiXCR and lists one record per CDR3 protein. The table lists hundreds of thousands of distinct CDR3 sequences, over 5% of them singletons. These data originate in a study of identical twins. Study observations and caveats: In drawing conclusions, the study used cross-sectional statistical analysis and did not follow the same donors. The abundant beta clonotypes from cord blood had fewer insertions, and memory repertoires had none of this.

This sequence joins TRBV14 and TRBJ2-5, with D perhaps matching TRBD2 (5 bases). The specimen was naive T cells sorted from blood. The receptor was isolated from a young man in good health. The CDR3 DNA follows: TGTGCCAGCAGCCAAGACCCGAGGGCCCAGCTCTTC. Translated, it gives CASSQDPRAQLF. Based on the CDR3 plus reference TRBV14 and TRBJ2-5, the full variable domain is EAGVTQFPSHSVIEKGQTVTLRCDPISGHDNLYWYRRVMGKEIKFLLHFVKESKQDESGMPNNRFLAERTGGTYSTLKVQPAELEDSGVYFCASSQDPRAQLFGPGTRLLVL.